This TCR beta chain was profiled in a study of cytomegalovirus exposure and HLA in healthy donors. Across the whole study: Unique TCRs from HLA-typed donors, about 78 million of them, were held in an early data release. Regarding the study as a whole: What a later analysis showed was that several of the most significant clusters appeared linked to common viral pathogens. A few CMV-associated chains were confirmed in vitro to be specific for CMV antigens.

Concerning this clone: Its cognate antigen is unknown.

13 Jbeta primers and 60 Vbeta primers were used for the PCR. The assay was immunoSEQ multiplex PCR, and TCRdb's table has in-frame clones only and misses some. The sample includes some 120,000 clones, 77% of them seen just once. The CDR3 spans 15 residues. Germline assignment: CDR1 SGDLS and CDR2 YYNGEE. V was pared by 3 bases and J by 3 bases, with 15 bases between. The sequence was collected from a young man in good health and CMV-seropositive. The chain couples TRBV9 to TRBJ1-2, with a weak D call TRBD1 (5 bases). The sequencing input was PBMCs. In nucleotides, the CDR3 is TGTGCCAGCAGCGCCACATTGGGGGAGGACTATGGCTACACCTTC. Translation gives CASSATLGEDYGYTF.